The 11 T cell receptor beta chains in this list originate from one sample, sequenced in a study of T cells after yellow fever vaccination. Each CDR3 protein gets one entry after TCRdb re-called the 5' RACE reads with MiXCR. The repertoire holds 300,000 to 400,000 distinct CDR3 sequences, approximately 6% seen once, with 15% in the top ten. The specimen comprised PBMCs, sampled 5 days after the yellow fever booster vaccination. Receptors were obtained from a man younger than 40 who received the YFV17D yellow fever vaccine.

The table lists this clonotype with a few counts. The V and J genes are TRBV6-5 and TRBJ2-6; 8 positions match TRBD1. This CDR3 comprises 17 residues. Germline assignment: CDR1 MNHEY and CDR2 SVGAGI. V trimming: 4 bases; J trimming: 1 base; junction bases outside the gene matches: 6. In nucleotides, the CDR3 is TGTGCCAGCAGTTCCGGGACAGGACTATCTGGGGCCAACGTCCTGACTTTC. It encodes CASSSGTGLSGANVLTF.

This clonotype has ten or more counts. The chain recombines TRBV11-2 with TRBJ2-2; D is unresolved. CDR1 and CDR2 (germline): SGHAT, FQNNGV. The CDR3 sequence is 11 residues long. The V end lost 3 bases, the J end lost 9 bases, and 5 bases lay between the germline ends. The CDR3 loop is CASSFTWELFF. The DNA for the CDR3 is TGTGCCAGCAGCTTTACTTGGGAGCTGTTTTTT.

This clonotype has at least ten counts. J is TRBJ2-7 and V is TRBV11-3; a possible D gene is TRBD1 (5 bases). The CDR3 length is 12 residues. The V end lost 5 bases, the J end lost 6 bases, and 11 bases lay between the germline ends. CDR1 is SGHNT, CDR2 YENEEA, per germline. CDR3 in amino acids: CASSPDTGEQYF. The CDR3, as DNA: TGTGCCAGCAGCCCAGATACAGGCGAGCAGTACTTC.

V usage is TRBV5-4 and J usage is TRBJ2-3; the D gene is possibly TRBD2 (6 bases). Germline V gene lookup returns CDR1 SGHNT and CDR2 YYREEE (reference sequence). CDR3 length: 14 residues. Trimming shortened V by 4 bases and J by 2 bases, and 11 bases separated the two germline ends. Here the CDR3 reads CASSPRGTTDTQYF. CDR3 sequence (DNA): TGTGCCAGCAGCCCCCGGGGGACCACAGATACGCAGTATTTT.

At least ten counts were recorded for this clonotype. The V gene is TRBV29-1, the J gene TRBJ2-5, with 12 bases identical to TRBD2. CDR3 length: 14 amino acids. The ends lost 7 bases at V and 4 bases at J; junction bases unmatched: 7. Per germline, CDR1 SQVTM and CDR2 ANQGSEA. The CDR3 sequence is CSALTSGRGETQYF. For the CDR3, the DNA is TGCAGCGCGCTGACTAGCGGGAGAGGAGAGACCCAGTACTTC.

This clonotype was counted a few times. The CDR3: CASTNEGELFF. CDR3 DNA: TGTGCCAGCACCAACGAGGGGGAGCTGTTTTTT. The chain links TRBV7-9 to TRBJ2-2; no clear D. The length of the CDR3 is 11 residues. V lost 7 bases and J lost 8, with 8 bases in between. Germline V lookup: CDR1 SEHNR, CDR2 FQNEAQ (reference sequence).

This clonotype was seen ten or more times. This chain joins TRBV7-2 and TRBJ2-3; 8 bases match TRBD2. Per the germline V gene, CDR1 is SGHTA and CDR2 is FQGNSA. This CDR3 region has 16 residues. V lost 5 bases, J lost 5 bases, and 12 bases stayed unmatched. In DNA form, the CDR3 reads TGTGCCAGCAGCCTAATGAATAGCGGGACTAGAGATACGCAGTATTTT. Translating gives CASSLMNSGTRDTQYF.

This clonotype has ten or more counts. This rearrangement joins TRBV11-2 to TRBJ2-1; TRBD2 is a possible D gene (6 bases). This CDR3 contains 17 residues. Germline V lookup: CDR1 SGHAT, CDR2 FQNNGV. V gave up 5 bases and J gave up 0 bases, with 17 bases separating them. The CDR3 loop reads CASSPGGSGVSYNEQFF. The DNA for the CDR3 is TGTGCCAGCAGCCCAGGTGGGTCGGGAGTCTCCTACAATGAGCAGTTCTTC.

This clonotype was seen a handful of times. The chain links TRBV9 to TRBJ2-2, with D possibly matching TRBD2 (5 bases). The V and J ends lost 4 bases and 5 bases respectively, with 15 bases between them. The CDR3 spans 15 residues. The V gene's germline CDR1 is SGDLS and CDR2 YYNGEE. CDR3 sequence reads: CASSPNPRGTGELFF. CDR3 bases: TGTGCCAGCAGCCCTAACCCCCGAGGGACCGGGGAGCTGTTTTTT.

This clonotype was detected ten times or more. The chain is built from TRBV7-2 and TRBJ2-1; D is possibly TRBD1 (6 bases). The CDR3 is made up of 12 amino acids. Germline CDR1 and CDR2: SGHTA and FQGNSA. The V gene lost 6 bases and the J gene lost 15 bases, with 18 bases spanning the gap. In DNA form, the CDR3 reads TGTGCCAGCAGTAGGGACACATCCATAGGGTTCTTC. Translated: CASSRDTSIGFF.

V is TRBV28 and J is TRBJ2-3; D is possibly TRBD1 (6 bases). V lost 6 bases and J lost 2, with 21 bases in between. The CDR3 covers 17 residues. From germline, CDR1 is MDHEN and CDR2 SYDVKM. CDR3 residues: CASSLVRDTASTDTQYF. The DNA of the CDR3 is TGTGCCAGCAGCCTCGTGAGGGACACTGCTTCCACAGATACGCAGTATTTT.